This TCR beta chain was profiled in a study of T cell changes during pregnancy in multiple sclerosis. Sequenced by immunoSEQ multiplex PCR; TCRdb stores in-frame clones only, minus some. The sample has fewer than 45,000 clones, roughly nine tenths seen once. Germline V lookup: CDR1 WNHNN, CDR2 SYGVQD (reference sequence). The CDR3 is made up of 13 amino acids. Germline trimming cut 6 bases from V and 5 bases from J; bases unmatched to any gene: 0. The sequencing used CD4+ T cells from peripheral blood mononuclear cells, collected in the first trimester of pregnancy. V gene TRBV10-1 combines with J gene TRBJ2-3; 12 nucleotides align to TRBD2. The clonotype was recovered from a female donor with multiple sclerosis, enrolled in a pregnancy study. The CDR3 sequence is CASRTSGGDTQYF. In DNA form, the CDR3 reads TGCGCCAGCAGGACTAGCGGGGGAGATACGCAGTATTTT.